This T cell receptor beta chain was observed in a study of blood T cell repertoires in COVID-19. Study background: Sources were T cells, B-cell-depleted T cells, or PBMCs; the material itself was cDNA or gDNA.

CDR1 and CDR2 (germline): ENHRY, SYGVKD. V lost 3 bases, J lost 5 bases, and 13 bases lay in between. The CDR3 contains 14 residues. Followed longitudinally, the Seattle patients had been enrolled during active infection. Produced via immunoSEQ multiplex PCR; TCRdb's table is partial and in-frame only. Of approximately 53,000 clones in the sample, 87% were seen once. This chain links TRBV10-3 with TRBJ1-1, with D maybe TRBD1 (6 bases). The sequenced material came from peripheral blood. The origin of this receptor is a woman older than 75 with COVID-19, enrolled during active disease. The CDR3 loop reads CAISEQGLGTEAFF. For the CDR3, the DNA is TGTGCCATCAGTGAACAGGGCCTCGGGACTGAAGCTTTCTTT.